Described below is a single T cell receptor beta chain sequence and its context. These data are taken from a study of blood T cell repertoires in COVID-19. About the study: The study drew acute and convalescent COVID-19 samples from the United States, Italy and Spain. Nucleic acid was either cDNA or gDNA, and it came from T cells, B-cell-depleted T cells, or PBMCs.

CDR3 size: 13 residues. With 8 bases clipped from V and 1 base from J, the junction kept 1 base outside the gene matches. How the authors handled the data: Amplifying reference gene primers gave estimates of nucleated cell counts. TCRdb's copy holds only in-frame clones and misses some; the assay was immunoSEQ multiplex PCR. V, J and clone size are taken as reported in that table, and D and trimming were inferred from the DNA itself. The sample has about 250,000 clones; approximately 89% are singletons. Sequenced input: peripheral blood. The chain carries TRBV12-3 or TRBV12-4 and TRBJ2-3; 9 bases are shared with TRBD2. This receptor was taken from a woman aged 55-70 years who had recovered from COVID-19. The CDR3 DNA follows: TGTGCCAGCCGACTAGCGGGCACAGATACGCAGTATTTT. It codes for CASRLAGTDTQYF.